The present T cell receptor beta chain was sequenced within a study of metastatic and nonmetastatic thyroid tumors (dated by TCRdb to about 2020). About the investigation overall: The researchers compared repertoires between peripheral blood samples and tumor or nodule tissue samples from patients with malignant or benign thyroid disease. Study-wide findings and limitations: In both blood and tumor samples, TCR beta diversity was reported to be significantly higher in malignant tumors than in benign nodules.

No treatment had been received by any patient before thyroid surgery. Patient clinical samples collected from the early 2010s to the late 2010s were retrospectively analysed using T-cell receptor beta sequencing. Receptor libraries were prepared by PCR. The sequencing machine was an Illumina HiSeq 4000. High-throughput sequencing was used to profile the TCR beta-chain CDR3 region of each patient. As for how the authors treated the data: A classifier to discriminate distant-metastatic papillary thyroid cancer patients was built from CDR3 differences across clinicopathological groups. To measure repertoire diversity the researchers used the Shannon index, while the Morisita-Horn index served to gauge how similar the tumor and blood repertoires were. TCRdb ran its own pipeline on the public reads, namely fastp trimming at Q25 and MiXCR clone calling, and kept in-frame beta chains. The V and J calls here are based on TCRdb, not the publication. The sample includes roughly 6,900 clones, with under 35% observed a single time. In total, the top ten clones hold about 15% of the sample.

The junction carries 10 bases between V and J, which are trimmed by 1 base and 0 bases respectively. From the germline V gene, CDR1 is SGHVS and CDR2 is FNYEAQ. The CDR3 numbers 16 residues from cysteine through phenylalanine. CDR3 DNA only is kept here, 48 bases in frame from base 1. Of note for this clone: No cognate antigen has been identified for it. The record has no base qualities; no much larger clone is one base away.

This sequence originates from a male donor with papillary thyroid cancer or a benign thyroid nodule (not recorded which). Some clones in this sample may be carry-over from other donors' samples. The sequence links TRBV7-6 to TRBJ2-1; confidence is insufficient to name the D gene. What was sequenced was adjacent normal tissue. The CDR3 is CASSLVPTYSYNEQFF. The DNA sequence is TGTGCCAGCAGCTTAGTCCCTACGTACTCCTACAATGAGCAGTTCTTC. Reference TRBV7-6 and TRBJ2-1 genes cover what lies past the CDR3, so the full variable domain is GAGVSQSPRYKVTKRGQDVALRCDPISGHVSLYWYRQALGQGPEFLTYFNYEAQQDKSGLPNDRFSAERPEGSISTLTIQRTEQRDSAMYRCASSLVPTYSYNEQFFGPGTRLTVL.